These 8 T cell receptor beta chains were sequenced from one sample in a study of blood T cell repertoires in COVID-19 (dated by TCRdb to the early 2020s). The method was the immunoSEQ multiplex PCR assay. TCRdb took over this immuneACCESS table, retaining in-frame rearrangements with V and J assigned. Such tables are incomplete; in checked studies, under half of the missing clones stem from an unresolved V gene, and the remainder is unexplained. The sample yields roughly 150,000 clones; 75% to 85% were counted once. The ten top clones hold 7.2% of the sample. Sequenced sample: peripheral blood. These TCRs come from a woman between 45 and 60 years old in a cohort sampled during active or convalescent COVID-19.

This chain links TRBV5-1 with TRBJ2-7, with D uncertain. The germline V gene encodes CDR1 SGHRS and CDR2 YFSETQ. This CDR3 comprises 15 residues. The V end lost 0 bases, the J end lost 2 bases, and 12 bases lay between the germline ends. CDR3 residues: CASSLVQKSTYEQYF. The CDR3 nucleotides are TGCGCCAGCAGCTTGGTGCAGAAAAGTACCTACGAGCAGTACTTC.

This chain connects TRBV4-1 to TRBJ1-5, with D perhaps TRBD1 (6 bases). This CDR3 has 16 residues. The germline CDR1 and CDR2 sequences are MGHRA and YSYEKL. Deletions cut 0 bases from V and 16 bases from J, with 25 bases between. The CDR3 DNA is TGCGCCAGCAGCCAAGAAGGCAGGGAGGCGGGGGGCCCACGTCATTTT. This translates into CASSQEGREAGGPRHF.

CDR3 coding DNA: TGCGCCAGCAGTCCTAAGACAGGGTACGAGCAGTACTTC. Translation: CASSPKTGYEQYF. V gene TRBV4-1 combines with J gene TRBJ2-7, with TRBD1 identical over 7 bases. In germline, CDR1 is MGHRA, CDR2 YSYEKL. V was pared by 6 bases and J by 4 bases, with 6 bases of the junction left unmatched. The length of the CDR3 is 13 residues.

In its sample, this clone was seen many times. The chain is built from TRBV2 and TRBJ2-7, with D maybe TRBD1 (6 bases). This CDR3 is 11 amino acids long. CDR1 and CDR2 from the germline V gene are SNHLY and FYNNEI. V lost 8 bases and J 7 bases, leaving 12 bases between the germline ends. CDR3 loop: CASLQGREQYF. In DNA, the CDR3 is TGTGCCAGCTTACAGGGAAGGGAGCAGTACTTC. The full variable domain, with the rest looked up from reference TRBV2 and TRBJ2-7, is EPEVTQTPSHQVTQMGQEVILRCVPISNHLYFYWYRQILGQKVEFLVSFYNNEISEKSEIFDDQFSVERPDGSNFTLKIRSTKLEDSAMYFCASLQGREQYFGPGTRLTVT.

The gene calls are TRBV5-1 and TRBJ1-6, with a tentative D call TRBD1 (6 bases). Between the trimmed V and J ends, which lost 2 bases and 7 bases, there was a span of 13 bases. The CDR3 extends over 15 amino acids. Germline assignment: CDR1 SGHRS and CDR2 YFSETQ. The CDR3 sequence: CASSLQGDWNSPLHF. The CDR3 region has the DNA TGCGCCAGCAGCTTACAGGGTGATTGGAATTCACCCCTCCACTTT.

The chain employs TRBV7-3 and TRBJ2-4, with 8 bases fitting TRBD1. Trimming removed 0 bases from V and 6 bases from J; junction bases left unmatched: 7. Germline V gene sequence: CDR1 SGHTA, CDR2 FQGTGA. The CDR3 covers 16 residues. CDR3 nucleotides: TGTGCCAGCAGCTTAACGTCAGGGGGCGCGGGAAACATTCAGTACTTC. This gives the protein CASSLTSGGAGNIQYF.

This rearrangement joins TRBV15 to TRBJ2-7, with D perhaps TRBD1 (6 bases). Between the trimmed V and J ends, which lost 3 bases and 4 bases, there was a span of 16 bases. There are 15 residues in the CDR3. Per germline, CDR1 LNHNV and CDR2 YYDKDF (reference sequence). CDR3 residues: CATSRSRGSMYEQYF. The DNA for the CDR3 is TGTGCCACCAGCAGGTCGAGGGGGAGTATGTACGAGCAGTACTTC.

This chain uses TRBV5-6 with TRBJ2-3, with 8 bases that match TRBD2. V was pared by 3 bases and J by 2 bases, with 11 bases of the junction left unmatched. Germline CDR1 and CDR2: SGHDT and YYEEEE. The CDR3 is 17 amino acids. The DNA of the CDR3 is TGTGCCAGCAGCTGGCGTCAGGTAGCGGGGAACACAGATACGCAGTATTTT. This encodes CASSWRQVAGNTDTQYF.